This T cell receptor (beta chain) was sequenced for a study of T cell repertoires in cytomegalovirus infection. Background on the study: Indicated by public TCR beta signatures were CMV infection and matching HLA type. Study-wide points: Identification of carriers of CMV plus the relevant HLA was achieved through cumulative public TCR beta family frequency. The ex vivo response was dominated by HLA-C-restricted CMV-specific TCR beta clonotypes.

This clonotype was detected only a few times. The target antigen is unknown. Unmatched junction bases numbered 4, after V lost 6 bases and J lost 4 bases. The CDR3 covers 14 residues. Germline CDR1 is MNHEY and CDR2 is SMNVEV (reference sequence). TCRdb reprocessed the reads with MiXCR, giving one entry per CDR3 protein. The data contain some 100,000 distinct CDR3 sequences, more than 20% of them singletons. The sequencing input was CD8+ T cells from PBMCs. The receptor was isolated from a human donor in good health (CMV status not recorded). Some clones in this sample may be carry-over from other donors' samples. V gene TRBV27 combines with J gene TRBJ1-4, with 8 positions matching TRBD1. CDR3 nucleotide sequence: TGTGCCAGCAGGCAGGGGGCCCTTAATGAAAAACTGTTTTTT. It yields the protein CASRQGALNEKLFF.